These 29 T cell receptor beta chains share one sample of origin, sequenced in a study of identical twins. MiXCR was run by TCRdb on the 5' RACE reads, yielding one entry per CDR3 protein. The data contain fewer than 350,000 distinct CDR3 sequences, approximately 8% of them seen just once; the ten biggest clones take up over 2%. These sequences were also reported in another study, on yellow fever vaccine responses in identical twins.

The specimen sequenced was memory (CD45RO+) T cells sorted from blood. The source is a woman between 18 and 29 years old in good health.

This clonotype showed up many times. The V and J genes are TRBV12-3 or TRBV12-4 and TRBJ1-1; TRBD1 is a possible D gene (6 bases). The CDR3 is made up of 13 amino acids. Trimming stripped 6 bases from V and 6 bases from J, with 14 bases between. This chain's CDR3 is CASRTTGIAEAFF. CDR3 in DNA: TGTGCCAGCAGAACTACAGGGATCGCTGAAGCTTTCTTT.

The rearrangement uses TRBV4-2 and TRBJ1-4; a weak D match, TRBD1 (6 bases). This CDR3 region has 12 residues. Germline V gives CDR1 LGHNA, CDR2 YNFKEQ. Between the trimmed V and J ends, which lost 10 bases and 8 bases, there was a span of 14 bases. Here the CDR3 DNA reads TGTGCCATCGGCCCCGGGGGCGAAAAACTGTTTTTT. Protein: CAIGPGGEKLFF.

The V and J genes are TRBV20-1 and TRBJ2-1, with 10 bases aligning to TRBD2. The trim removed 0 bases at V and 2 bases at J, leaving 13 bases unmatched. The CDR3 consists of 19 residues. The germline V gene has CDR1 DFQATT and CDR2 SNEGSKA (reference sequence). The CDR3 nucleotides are TGCAGTGCTAGAGATCGAGCGGGAGGGCGATCGCGGGCCTACAATGAGCAGTTCTTC. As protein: CSARDRAGGRSRAYNEQFF.

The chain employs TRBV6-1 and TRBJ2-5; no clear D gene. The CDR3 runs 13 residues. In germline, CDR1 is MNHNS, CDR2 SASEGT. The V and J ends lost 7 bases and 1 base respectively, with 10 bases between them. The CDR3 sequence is CASNWGLQETQYF. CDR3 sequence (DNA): TGTGCCAGCAACTGGGGTCTCCAAGAGACCCAGTACTTC.

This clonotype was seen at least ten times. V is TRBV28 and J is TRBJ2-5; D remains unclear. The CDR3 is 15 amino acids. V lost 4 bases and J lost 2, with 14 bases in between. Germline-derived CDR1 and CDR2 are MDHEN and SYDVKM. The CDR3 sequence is CASSSPGVPQETQYF. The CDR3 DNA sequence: TGTGCCAGCAGTTCCCCCGGAGTTCCGCAAGAGACCCAGTACTTC.

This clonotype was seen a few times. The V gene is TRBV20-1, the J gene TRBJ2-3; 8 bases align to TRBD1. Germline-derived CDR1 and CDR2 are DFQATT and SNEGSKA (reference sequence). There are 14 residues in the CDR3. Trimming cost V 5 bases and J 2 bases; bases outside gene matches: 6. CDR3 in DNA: TGCAGTGCTCCCCCAGGGGGCTCCACAGATACGCAGTATTTT. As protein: CSAPPGGSTDTQYF.

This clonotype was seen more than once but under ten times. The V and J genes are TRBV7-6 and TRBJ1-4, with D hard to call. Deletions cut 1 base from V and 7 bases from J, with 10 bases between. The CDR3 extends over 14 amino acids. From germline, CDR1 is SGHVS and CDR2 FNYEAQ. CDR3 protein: CASSLGAGTEKLFF. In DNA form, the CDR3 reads TGTGCCAGCAGCTTAGGGGCAGGAACTGAAAAACTGTTTTTT.

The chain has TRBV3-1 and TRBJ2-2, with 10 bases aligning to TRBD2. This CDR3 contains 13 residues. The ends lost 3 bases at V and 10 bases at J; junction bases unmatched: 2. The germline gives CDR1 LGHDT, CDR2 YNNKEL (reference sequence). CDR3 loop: CASSQTSGLELFF. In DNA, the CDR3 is TGTGCCAGCAGCCAGACTAGCGGGTTGGAGCTGTTTTTT.

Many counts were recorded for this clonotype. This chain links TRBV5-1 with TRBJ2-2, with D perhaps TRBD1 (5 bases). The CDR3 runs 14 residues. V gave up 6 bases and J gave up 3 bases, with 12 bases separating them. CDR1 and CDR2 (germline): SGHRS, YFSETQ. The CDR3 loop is CASTPFRDTGELFF. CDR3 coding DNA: TGCGCCAGCACCCCCTTCAGGGACACCGGGGAGCTGTTTTTT.

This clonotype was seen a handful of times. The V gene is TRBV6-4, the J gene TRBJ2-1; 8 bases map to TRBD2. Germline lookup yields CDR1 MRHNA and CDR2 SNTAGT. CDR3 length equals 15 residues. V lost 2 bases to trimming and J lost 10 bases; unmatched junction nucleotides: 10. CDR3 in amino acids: CASSDTAGGVGEQFF. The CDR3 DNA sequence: TGTGCCAGCAGTGACACGGCCGGGGGGGTAGGAGAGCAGTTCTTC.

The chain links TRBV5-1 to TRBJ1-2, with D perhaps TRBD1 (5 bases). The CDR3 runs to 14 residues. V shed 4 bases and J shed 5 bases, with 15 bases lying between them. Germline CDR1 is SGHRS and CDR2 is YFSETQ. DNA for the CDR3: TGCGCCAGCAGCCTCCGTAGTGGGACTTATGGCTACACCTTC. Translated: CASSLRSGTYGYTF.

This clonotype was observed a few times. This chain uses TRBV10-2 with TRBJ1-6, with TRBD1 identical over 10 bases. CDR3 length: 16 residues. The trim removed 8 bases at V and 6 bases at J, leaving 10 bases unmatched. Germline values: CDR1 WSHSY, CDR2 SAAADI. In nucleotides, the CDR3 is TGCGCCAGCGCAGGACAGGGGGGTATTGTTAATTCACCCCTCCACTTT. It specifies CASAGQGGIVNSPLHF.

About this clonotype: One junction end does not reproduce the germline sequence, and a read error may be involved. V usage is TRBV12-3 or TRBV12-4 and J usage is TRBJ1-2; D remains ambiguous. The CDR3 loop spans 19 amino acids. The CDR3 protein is CTSSSPIMEAPGSNYGYTF. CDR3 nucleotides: TGTACCAGCAGTTCACCCATTATGGAGGCCCCCGGAAGTAACTATGGCTACACCTTC.

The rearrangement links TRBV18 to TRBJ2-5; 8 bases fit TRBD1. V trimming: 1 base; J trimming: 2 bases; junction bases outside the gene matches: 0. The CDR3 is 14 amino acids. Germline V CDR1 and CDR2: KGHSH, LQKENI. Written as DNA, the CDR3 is TGTGCCAGCTCACCACGGACAGGGCAAGAGACCCAGTACTTC. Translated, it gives CASSPRTGQETQYF.

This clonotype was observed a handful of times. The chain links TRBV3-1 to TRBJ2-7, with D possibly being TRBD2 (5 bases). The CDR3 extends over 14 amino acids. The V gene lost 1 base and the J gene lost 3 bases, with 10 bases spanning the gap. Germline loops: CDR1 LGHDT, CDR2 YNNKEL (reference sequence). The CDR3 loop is CASSQVAGYYEQYF. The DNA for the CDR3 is TGTGCCAGCAGCCAAGTTGCGGGCTACTACGAGCAGTACTTC.

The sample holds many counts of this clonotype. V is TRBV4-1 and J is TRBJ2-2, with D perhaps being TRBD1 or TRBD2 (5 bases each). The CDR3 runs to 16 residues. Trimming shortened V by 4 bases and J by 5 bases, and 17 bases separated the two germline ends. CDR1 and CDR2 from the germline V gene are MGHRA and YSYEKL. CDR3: CASSPRGGGVTGELFF. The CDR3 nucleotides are TGCGCCAGCAGCCCCCGGGGTGGGGGAGTGACCGGGGAGCTGTTTTTT.

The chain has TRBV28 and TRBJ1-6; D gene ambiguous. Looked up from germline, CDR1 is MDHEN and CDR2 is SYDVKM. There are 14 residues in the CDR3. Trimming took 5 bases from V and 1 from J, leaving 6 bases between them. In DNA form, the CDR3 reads TGTGCCAGCAGTCCCGTTTCCTATAATTCACCCCTCCACTTT. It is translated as CASSPVSYNSPLHF.

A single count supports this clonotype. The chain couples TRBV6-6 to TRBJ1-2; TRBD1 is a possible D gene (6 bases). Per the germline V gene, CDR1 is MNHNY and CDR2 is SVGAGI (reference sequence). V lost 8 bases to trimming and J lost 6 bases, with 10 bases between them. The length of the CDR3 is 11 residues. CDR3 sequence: CASQGTNGYTF. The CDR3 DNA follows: TGTGCCAGCCAGGGGACAAATGGCTACACCTTC.

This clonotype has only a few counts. DNA of the CDR3: TGTGCCAGCAGTTTAGGCAGGGGAGGGACGGAAAAACTGTTTTTT. It specifies CASSLGRGGTEKLFF. The chain is built from TRBV12-3 or TRBV12-4 and TRBJ1-4, with D possibly TRBD1 on 6 matching bases. This CDR3 has 15 residues. V lost 1 base, J lost 8 bases, and 14 bases lay in between.

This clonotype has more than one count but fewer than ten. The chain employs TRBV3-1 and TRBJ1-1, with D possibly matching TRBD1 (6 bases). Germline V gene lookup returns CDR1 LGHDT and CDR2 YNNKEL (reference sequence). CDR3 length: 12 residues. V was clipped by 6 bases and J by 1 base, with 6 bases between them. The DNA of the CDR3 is TGTGCCAGCAGGGGGGCGAACACTGAAGCTTTCTTT. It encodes CASRGANTEAFF.

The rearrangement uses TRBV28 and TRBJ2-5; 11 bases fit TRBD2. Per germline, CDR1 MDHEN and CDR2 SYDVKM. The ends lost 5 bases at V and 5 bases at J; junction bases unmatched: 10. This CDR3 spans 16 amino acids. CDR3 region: CASSPRASGRKETQYF. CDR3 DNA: TGTGCCAGCAGTCCCCGGGCTAGCGGGAGGAAGGAGACCCAGTACTTC. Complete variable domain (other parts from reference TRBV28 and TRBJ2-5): DVKVTQSSRYLVKRTGEKVFLECVQDMDHENMFWYRQDPGLGLRLIYFSYDVKMKEKGDIPEGYSVSREKKERFSLILESASTNQTSMYLCASSPRASGRKETQYFGPGTRLLVL.

The CDR3 spells CASSSLDRGSSYNEQFF. The CDR3 DNA follows: TGTGCCAGCAGCTCCCTCGACAGGGGGAGCTCCTACAATGAGCAGTTCTTC. The V call is TRBV11-2, the J call TRBJ2-1; 9 bases fit TRBD1. V lost 4 bases to trimming and J lost 0 bases; unmatched junction nucleotides: 7. Germline V CDR1 and CDR2: SGHAT, FQNNGV. This CDR3 has 17 residues.

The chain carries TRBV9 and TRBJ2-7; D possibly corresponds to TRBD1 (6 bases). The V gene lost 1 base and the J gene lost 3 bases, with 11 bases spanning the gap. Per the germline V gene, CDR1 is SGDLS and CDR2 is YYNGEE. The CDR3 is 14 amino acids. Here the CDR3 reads CASSVQGGDYEQYF. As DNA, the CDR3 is TGTGCCAGCAGCGTACAAGGGGGAGACTACGAGCAGTACTTC.

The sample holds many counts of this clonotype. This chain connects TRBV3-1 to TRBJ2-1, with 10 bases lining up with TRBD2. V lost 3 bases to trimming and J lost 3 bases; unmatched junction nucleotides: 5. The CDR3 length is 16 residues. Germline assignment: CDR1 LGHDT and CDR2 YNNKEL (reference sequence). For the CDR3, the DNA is TGTGCCAGCAGCCAGCTAGCGGGAGTAATCTACAATGAGCAGTTCTTC. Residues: CASSQLAGVIYNEQFF.

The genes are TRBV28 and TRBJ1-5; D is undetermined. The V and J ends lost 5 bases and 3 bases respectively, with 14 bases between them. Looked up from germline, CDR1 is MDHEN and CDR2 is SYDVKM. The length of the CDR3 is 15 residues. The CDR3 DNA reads TGTGCCAGCAGTCCCCCGTTGGGCCTCAATCAGCCCCAGCATTTT. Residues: CASSPPLGLNQPQHF.

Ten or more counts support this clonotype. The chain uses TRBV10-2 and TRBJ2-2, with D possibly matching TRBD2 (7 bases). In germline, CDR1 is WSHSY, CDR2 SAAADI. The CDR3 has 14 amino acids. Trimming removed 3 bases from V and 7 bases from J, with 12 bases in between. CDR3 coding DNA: TGCGCCAGCAGTGAAGGGGGGGGAGGCGGGGAGCTGTTTTTT. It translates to CASSEGGGGGELFF.

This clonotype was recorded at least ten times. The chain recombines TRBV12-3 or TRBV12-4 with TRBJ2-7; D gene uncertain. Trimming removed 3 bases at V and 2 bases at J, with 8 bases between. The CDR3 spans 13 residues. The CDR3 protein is CASSFGSPYEQYF. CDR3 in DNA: TGTGCCAGCAGTTTCGGGTCGCCCTACGAGCAGTACTTC.

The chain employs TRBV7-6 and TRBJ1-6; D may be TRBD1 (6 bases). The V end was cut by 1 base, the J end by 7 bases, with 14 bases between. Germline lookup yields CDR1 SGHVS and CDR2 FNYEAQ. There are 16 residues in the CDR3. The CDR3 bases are TGTGCCAGCAGCTTAGAAGTGGGGGGACAAAATTCACCCCTCCACTTT. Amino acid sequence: CASSLEVGGQNSPLHF.

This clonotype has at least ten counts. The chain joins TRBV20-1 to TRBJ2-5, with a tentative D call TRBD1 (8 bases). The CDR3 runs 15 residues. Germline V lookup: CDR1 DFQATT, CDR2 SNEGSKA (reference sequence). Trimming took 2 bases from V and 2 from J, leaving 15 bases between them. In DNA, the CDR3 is TGCAGTGCTAGAAGACCACAGGGGGGGCAAGAGACCCAGTACTTC. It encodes CSARRPQGGQETQYF.